A selection of T cell receptor beta chains follows, all from one sample in a study of neurological immune-mediated disorders. A single record per CDR3 protein comes from TCRdb applying MiXCR to the 5' RACE reads. The sample gives 50,000 or so distinct CDR3 sequences, approximately 10% of which show up once; around 20% is in the top ten. Source material: PBMCs. These receptors all come from a middle-aged woman with HTLV-1-associated myelopathy (HAM/TSP). The CDR3 runs from the conserved cysteine through the conserved F or W. D genes are given only for firm matches. Clone size, where shown, is once, few, many, or a class for clones that have expanded.

DNA: TGTGCCAGCAGGGAACCTAGCGGGGGAACCGGGGAGCTGTTTTTT
CDR3: CASREPSGGTGELFF
J: TRBJ2-2
V: TRBV6-6
D: TRBD2
size: medium-sized

DNA: TGTGCCAGCAGCGATATGACAGGAAAGACCCATTACTTC
CDR3: CASSDMTGKTHYF
J: TRBJ2-5
V: TRBV9
D: NA
size: NA

DNA: TGTGCCAGCAGGTGGGGGGCCGCCTACAATGAGCAGTTCTTC
CDR3: CASRWGAAYNEQFF
J: TRBJ2-1
V: TRBV6-2/TRBV6-3
D: NA
size: many

DNA: TGCGCCAGCAGCCAAGTAGCGGGGTCCTACGAGCAGTACTTC
CDR3: CASSQVAGSYEQYF
J: TRBJ2-7
V: TRBV4-3
D: TRBD2
size: many

DNA: TGCAGTGCTGAGCCGGGACGCCAGAACACTGAAGCTTTCTTT
CDR3: CSAEPGRQNTEAFF
J: TRBJ1-1
V: TRBV20-1
D: NA
size: many

DNA: TGTGCCAGCTCACCAATCAGCGGGGGAGGCACCGGGGAGCTGTTTTTT
CDR3: CASSPISGGGTGELFF
J: TRBJ2-2
V: TRBV18
D: TRBD2
size: many

DNA: TGTGCCAGCAGCTTTAGTGGGGGAGATACGCAGTATTTT
CDR3: CASSFSGGDTQYF
J: TRBJ2-3
V: TRBV7-2
D: NA
size: many

DNA: TGTGCCAGCAGTTACGGGGCTAGCGGGGACCCTAGCGAGCAGTACTTC
CDR3: CASSYGASGDPSEQYF
J: TRBJ2-7
V: TRBV6-2/TRBV6-3
D: TRBD2
size: few

DNA: TGTGCCAGCAGCTTAGGGCTATCCCGTTACACCGGGGAGCTGTTTTTT
CDR3: CASSLGLSRYTGELFF
J: TRBJ2-2
V: TRBV7-2
D: NA
size: many

DNA: TGCGCCAGCAGCTTGGTACGGGGGCCCTCCTACGAGCAGTACTTC
CDR3: CASSLVRGPSYEQYF
J: TRBJ2-7
V: TRBV5-1
D: NA
size: many